This TCR beta chain was obtained from a study of T-cell memory formation after mild COVID-19. Whole-study results and caveats: The study found balanced CD4/CD8 in clones contracting day 15 to 85 and a CD4+ lean in later expanders. Mainly CM and EM harbored the contracting CD4+ clones; mainly EMRA harbored the CD8+ ones. The SARS-CoV-2 specificity of second-wave clones reaching peak at day 37 remained unverified.

Germline CDR1 is SGHRS and CDR2 is YFSETQ. This CDR3 spans 15 amino acids. The ends lost 0 bases at V and 7 bases at J; junction bases unmatched: 4. Turning to this clonotype: What it binds is not known.

TCRdb analysed the 5' RACE reads with MiXCR anew, one entry per CDR3 protein. The sample lists about 110,000 distinct CDR3 sequences; roughly a sixth were seen once. The origin of this receptor is a man between 18 and 29 years old who had mild COVID-19 (a few samples of this study predate the infection). Cell type and time point are not known. The sequencing sample was made of PBMCs or a T cell subset sorted from them (not recorded which). This sequence joins TRBV5-1 and TRBJ2-7; TRBD2 aligns across 13 bases. The CDR3 region is CASSLAPTSGGEQYF. The CDR3 DNA follows: TGCGCCAGCAGCTTGGCCCCGACTAGCGGGGGGGAGCAGTACTTC.